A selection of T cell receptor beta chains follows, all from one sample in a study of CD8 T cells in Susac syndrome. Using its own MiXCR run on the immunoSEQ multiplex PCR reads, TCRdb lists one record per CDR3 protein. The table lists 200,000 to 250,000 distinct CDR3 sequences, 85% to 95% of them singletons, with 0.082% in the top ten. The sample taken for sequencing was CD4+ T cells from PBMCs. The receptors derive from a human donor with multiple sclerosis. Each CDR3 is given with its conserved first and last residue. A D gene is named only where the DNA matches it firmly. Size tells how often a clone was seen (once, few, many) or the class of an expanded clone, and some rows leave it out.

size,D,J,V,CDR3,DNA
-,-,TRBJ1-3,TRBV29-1,CSVCTGAGNTIYF,TGCAGCGTTTGTACCGGGGCTGGAAACACCATATATTTT
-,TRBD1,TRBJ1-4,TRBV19,CASSRTGRTNEKLFF,TGTGCCAGTAGCCGGACAGGGCGAACTAATGAAAAACTGTTTTTT
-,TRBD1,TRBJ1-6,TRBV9,CASSVEGGRSPLHF,TGTGCCAGCAGCGTAGAAGGGGGCCGCTCACCCCTCCACTTT
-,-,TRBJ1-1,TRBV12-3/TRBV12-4,CAAGGQGNTEAFF,TGTGCCGCTGGAGGCCAGGGAAACACTGAAGCTTTCTTT
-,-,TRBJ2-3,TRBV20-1,CSARERGDTQYF,TGCAGTGCTAGAGAGCGCGGGGATACGCAGTATTTT
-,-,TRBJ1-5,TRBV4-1,CASSQDRGGRQPQHF,TGCGCCAGCAGCCAAGATCGTGGGGGTCGACAGCCCCAGCATTTT
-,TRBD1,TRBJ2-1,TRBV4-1,CASSQDWAGRQGNEQFF,TGCGCCAGCAGCCAAGATTGGGCTGGCAGACAGGGAAATGAGCAGTTCTTC
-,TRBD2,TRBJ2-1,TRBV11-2,CASSLGLANYNEQFF,TGTGCCAGCAGCTTAGGACTAGCGAATTACAATGAGCAGTTCTTC
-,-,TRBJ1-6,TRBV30,CAWSMGRNNSPLHF,TGTGCCTGGTCGATGGGACGGAATAATTCACCCCTCCACTTT
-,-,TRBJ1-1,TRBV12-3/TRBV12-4,CASIATGNTEAFF,TGTGCCAGCATCGCGACTGGGAACACTGAAGCTTTCTTT
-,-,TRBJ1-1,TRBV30,CAWTGQSNTEAFF,TGTGCCTGGACAGGACAGTCGAACACTGAAGCTTTCTTT
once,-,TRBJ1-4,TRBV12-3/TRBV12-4,CASSWEGMSEKLFF,TGTGCCAGCAGTTGGGAGGGTATGAGTGAAAAACTGTTTTTT
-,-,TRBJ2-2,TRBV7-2,CASSNTGLPRELFF,TGTGCCAGCAGTAACACAGGGTTGCCCCGGGAGCTGTTTTTT